The present TCR beta chain was sequenced within a study of blood T cell repertoires in COVID-19. Background on the study: Specimens from acute and convalescent COVID-19 originated in the United States, Italy and Spain. T cells, B-cell-depleted T cells, or PBMCs provided the cDNA or gDNA that served as material.

In the study's own analysis: Estimated nucleated cell counts came from reference gene primer amplification. The repertoire was sequenced with immunoSEQ multiplex PCR; TCRdb's copy has only in-frame clones and lacks some. V and J calls and clone size follow that table, whereas D and trimming were derived from the DNA. The sample holds around 200,000 clones, 80% to 90% seen once. V lost 2 bases, J lost 0 bases, and 8 bases stayed unmatched. The CDR3 extends over 17 amino acids. Germline CDR1 is SGHRS and CDR2 is YFSETQ. Input material: peripheral blood. The TCR was taken from a man aged 45 to 65 with active or convalescent COVID-19. The gene calls are TRBV5-1 and TRBJ2-3, with 8 bases that match TRBD1. The CDR3 bases are TGCGCCAGCAGCTTTGAACCCCAGGGGGCGAGCACAGATACGCAGTATTTT. Its translation is CASSFEPQGASTDTQYF.